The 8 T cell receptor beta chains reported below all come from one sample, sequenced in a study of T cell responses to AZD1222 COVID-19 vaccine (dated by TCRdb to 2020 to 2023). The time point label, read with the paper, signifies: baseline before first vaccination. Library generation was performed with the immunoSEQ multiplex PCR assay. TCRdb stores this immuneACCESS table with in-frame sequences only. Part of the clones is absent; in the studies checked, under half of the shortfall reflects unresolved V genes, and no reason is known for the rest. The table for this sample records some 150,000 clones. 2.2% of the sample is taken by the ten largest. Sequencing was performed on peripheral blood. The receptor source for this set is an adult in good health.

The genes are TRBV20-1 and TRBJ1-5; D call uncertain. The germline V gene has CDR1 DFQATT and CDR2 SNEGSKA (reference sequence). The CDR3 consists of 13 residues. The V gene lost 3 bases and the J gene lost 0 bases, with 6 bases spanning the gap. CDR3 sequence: CSASGDSNQPQHF. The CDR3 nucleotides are TGCAGTGCTAGTGGGGATAGCAATCAGCCCCAGCATTTT.

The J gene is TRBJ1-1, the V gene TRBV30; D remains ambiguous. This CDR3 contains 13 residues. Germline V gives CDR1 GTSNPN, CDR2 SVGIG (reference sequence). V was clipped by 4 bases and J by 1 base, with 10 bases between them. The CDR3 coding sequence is TGTGCCTGGACCCTCACGGGGAACACTGAAGCTTTCTTT. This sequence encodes CAWTLTGNTEAFF.

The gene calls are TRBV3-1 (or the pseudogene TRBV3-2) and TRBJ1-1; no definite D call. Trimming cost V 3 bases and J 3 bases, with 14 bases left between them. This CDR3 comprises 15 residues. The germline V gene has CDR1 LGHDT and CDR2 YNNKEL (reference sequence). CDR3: CASSHALVMDTEAFF. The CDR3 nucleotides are TGTGCCAGCAGCCACGCCCTAGTGATGGACACTGAAGCTTTCTTT.

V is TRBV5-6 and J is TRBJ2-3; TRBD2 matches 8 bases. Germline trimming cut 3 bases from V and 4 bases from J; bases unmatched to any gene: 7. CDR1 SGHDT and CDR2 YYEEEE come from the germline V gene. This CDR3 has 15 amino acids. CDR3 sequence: CASSSGGARADTQYF. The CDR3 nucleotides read TGTGCCAGCAGCTCCGGGGGGGCGAGAGCAGATACGCAGTATTTT.

In DNA, the CDR3 is TGTGCCAGCAGTCAGTTGACCGTCGGAAAACTGTTTTTT. Translating gives CASSQLTVGKLFF. This chain joins TRBV27 and TRBJ1-4, with D uncertain. The length of the CDR3 is 13 residues. CDR1 is MNHEY, CDR2 SMNVEV, per germline (reference sequence). The V and J ends lost 5 bases and 10 bases respectively, with 14 bases between them. Supplemented by reference TRBV27 and TRBJ1-4, the full variable domain reads EAQVTQNPRYLITVTGKKLTVTCSQNMNHEYMSWYRQDPGLGLRQIYYSMNVEVTDKGDVPEGYKVSRKEKRNFPLILESPSPNQTSLYFCASSQLTVGKLFFGSGTQLSVL.

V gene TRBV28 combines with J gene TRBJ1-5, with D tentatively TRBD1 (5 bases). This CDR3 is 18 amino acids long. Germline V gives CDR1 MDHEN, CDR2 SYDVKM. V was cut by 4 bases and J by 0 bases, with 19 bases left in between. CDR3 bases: TGTGCCAGCAGTTCCCAGGGACTTACTGAAAATAGCAATCAGCCCCAGCATTTT. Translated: CASSSQGLTENSNQPQHF.

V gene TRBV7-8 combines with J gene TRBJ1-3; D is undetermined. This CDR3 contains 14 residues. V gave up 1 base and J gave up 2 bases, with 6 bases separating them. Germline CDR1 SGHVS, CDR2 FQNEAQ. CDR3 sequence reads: CASSLVLPGNTIYF. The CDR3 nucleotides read TGTGCCAGCAGCTTAGTACTCCCTGGAAACACCATATATTTT.

CDR3 protein: CASSLGGRGANTEAFF. The DNA of the CDR3 is TGTGCCAGCAGCTTGGGAGGTCGGGGGGCGAACACTGAAGCTTTCTTT. This rearrangement joins TRBV5-4 to TRBJ1-1; TRBD1 might be the D (6 bases). Germline V lookup: CDR1 SGHNT, CDR2 YYREEE (reference sequence). Trimming removed 0 bases at V and 1 base at J, with 13 bases between. CDR3 length: 16 amino acids. The variable domain in full, completed from reference TRBV5-4 and TRBJ1-1, reads ETGVTQSPTHLIKTRGQQVTLRCSSQSGHNTVSWYQQALGQGPQFIFQYYREEENGRGNFPPRFSGLQFPNYSSELNVNALELDDSALYLCASSLGGRGANTEAFFGQGTRLTVV.